The 2 T cell receptor beta chains given below trace back to one sample, sequenced in a study of T cell repertoires in cytomegalovirus infection. TCRdb recomputed calls from the reads with MiXCR, one row per CDR3 protein. The sample includes 400,000 to 550,000 distinct CDR3 sequences, approximately 10% of them seen just once. Sequenced sample: PBMCs. Every receptor here comes from a human donor in good health (CMV status not recorded). Some clones in this sample may be carry-over from other donors' samples.

This clonotype turned up a few times. The chain links TRBV20-1 to TRBJ1-1; D is perhaps TRBD1 (5 bases). This CDR3 is built from 12 residues. V lost 0 bases, J lost 7 bases, and 9 bases lay in between. Germline CDR1 reads DFQATT; CDR2 reads SNEGSKA (reference sequence). CDR3 nucleotide sequence: TGCAGTGCTAGAGAGAGGGGTTTTGAAGCTTTCTTT. This sequence encodes CSARERGFEAFF.

This clonotype has more than one count but fewer than ten. The chain recombines TRBV18 with TRBJ2-5, with D uncertain. Germline V gene sequence: CDR1 KGHSH, CDR2 LQKENI. CDR3 length: 13 residues. V was cut by 2 bases and J by 3 bases, with 7 bases left in between. CDR3 nucleotide sequence: TGTGCCAGCTCACCAAGGCTGGAAGAGACCCAGTACTTC. Amino acid sequence: CASSPRLEETQYF.